What follows describes a single T cell receptor beta chain. Its target is not known. TCRdb's copy holds only in-frame clones and misses some; the assay was immunoSEQ multiplex PCR. The sample contains fewer than 90,000 clones, approximately 91% of which appear only once. V was clipped by 2 bases and J by 4 bases, with 15 bases between them. This CDR3 contains 15 residues. Germline CDR1 reads SGHRS; CDR2 reads YFSETQ. This sample was taken from a study of OX40 agonist ivuxolimab in advanced cancers. Study results and limitations: CD4+ and CD8+ blood T cells expanded clonally by week 6 at 0.1 to 3.0 mg/kg. Relative to CD4+, CD8+ T cells held more expanded clones on average. Compared with others, partial responders at 0.1-3.0 mg/kg displayed clonal expansion among the lowest.

The source is an adult with an advanced solid tumor such as melanoma, head and neck, liver or kidney cancer. This chain links TRBV5-1 with TRBJ1-2, with a tentative D call TRBD1 (5 bases). The sample was CD4+ or CD8+ T cells sorted from blood, taken in a trial of the OX40 agonist ivuxolimab. The CDR3 spells CASSFAGGEGYGYTF. Here the CDR3 DNA reads TGCGCCAGCAGCTTTGCGGGGGGAGAGGGCTATGGCTACACCTTC.